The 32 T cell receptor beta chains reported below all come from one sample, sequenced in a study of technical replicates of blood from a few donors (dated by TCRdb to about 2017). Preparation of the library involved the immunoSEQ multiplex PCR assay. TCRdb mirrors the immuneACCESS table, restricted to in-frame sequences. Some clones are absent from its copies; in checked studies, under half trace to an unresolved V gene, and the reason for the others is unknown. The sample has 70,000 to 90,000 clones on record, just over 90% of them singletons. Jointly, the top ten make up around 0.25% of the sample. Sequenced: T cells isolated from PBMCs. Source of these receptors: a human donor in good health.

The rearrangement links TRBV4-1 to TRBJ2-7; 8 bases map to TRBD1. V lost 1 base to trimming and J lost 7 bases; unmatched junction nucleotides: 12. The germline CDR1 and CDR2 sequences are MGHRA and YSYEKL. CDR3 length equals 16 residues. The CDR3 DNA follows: TGCGCCAGCAGCCAAGCCGGGACAGGTGTATGGGGTGAGCAGTACTTC. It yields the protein CASSQAGTGVWGEQYF.

The CDR3 DNA follows: TGTGCCAGCAGCTTATGGGGCGGACCCTACAATGAGCAGTTCTTC. Translation gives CASSLWGGPYNEQFF. The V gene is TRBV11-2, the J gene TRBJ2-1; D possibly corresponds to TRBD1 (5 bases). V dropped 2 bases and J dropped 2 bases, with 10 bases sitting between them. The CDR3 has 15 amino acids. Germline V gives CDR1 SGHAT, CDR2 FQNNGV.

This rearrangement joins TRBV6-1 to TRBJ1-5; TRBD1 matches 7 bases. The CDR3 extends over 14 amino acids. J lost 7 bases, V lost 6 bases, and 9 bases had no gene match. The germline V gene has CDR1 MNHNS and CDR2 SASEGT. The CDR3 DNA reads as TGTGCCAGCAGCTCACAGGGGCGGGTGCAGCCCCAGCATTTT. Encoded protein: CASSSQGRVQPQHF.

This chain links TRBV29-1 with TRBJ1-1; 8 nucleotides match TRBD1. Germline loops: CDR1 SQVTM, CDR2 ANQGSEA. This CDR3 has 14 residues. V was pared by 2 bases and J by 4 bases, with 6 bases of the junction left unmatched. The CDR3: CSVENQGAVTEAFF. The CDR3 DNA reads TGCAGCGTTGAAAACCAGGGGGCAGTCACTGAAGCTTTCTTT.

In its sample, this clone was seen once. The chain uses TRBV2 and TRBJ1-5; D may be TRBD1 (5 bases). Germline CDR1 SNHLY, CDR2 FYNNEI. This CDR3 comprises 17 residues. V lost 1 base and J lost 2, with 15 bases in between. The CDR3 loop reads CASSEVVQVSGNQPQHF. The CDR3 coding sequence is TGTGCCAGCAGTGAAGTAGTACAGGTCAGCGGCAATCAGCCCCAGCATTTT.

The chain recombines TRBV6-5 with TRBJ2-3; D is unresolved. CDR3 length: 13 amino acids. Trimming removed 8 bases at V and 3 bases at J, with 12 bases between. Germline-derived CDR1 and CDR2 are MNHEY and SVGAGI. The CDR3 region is CASSPPGTDTQYF. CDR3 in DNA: TGTGCCAGCTCCCCTCCGGGTACAGATACGCAGTATTTT.

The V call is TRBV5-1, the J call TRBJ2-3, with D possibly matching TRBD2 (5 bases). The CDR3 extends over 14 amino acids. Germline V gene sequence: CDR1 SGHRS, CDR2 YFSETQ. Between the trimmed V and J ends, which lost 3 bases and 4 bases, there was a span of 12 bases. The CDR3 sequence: CASSSGNLADTQYF. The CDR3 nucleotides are TGCGCCAGCAGCTCGGGGAACCTAGCAGATACGCAGTATTTT. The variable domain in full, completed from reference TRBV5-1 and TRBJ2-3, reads KAGVTQTPRYLIKTRGQQVTLSCSPISGHRSVSWYQQTPGQGLQFLFEYFSETQRNKGNFPGRFSGRQFSNSRSEMNVSTLELGDSALYLCASSSGNLADTQYFGPGTRLTVL.

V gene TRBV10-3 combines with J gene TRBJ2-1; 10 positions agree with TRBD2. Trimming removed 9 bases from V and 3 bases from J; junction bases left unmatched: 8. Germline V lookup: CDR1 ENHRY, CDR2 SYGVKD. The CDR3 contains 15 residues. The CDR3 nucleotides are TGTGCCATTGGCACTAGCGGGGCCGACTACAATGAGCAGTTCTTC. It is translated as CAIGTSGADYNEQFF.

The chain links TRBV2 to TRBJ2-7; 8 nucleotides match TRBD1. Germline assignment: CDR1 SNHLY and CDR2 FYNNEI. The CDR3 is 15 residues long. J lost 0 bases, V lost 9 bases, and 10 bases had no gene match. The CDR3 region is CASLPDRGGSYEQYF. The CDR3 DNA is TGTGCCAGTCTTCCCGACAGGGGAGGCTCCTACGAGCAGTACTTC.

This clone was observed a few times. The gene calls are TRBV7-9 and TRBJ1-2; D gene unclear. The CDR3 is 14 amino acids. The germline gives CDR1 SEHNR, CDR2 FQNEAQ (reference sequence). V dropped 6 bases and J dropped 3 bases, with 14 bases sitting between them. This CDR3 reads CASSRGPWDYGYTF. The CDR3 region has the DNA TGTGCCAGCAGTCGCGGGCCCTGGGACTATGGCTACACCTTC.

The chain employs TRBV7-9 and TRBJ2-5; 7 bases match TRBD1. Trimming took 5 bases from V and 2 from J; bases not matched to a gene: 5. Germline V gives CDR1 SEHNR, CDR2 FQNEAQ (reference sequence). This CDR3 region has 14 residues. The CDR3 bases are TGTGCCAGCAGCACCCGGGACAGTCAAGAGACCCAGTACTTC. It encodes CASSTRDSQETQYF.

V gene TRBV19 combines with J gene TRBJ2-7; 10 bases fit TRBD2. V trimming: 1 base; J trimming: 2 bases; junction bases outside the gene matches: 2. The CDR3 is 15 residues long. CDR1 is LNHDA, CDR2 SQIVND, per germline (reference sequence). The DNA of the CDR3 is TGTGCCAGTAGTATAGTAGCGGGAGGCCCCTACGAGCAGTACTTC. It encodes CASSIVAGGPYEQYF.

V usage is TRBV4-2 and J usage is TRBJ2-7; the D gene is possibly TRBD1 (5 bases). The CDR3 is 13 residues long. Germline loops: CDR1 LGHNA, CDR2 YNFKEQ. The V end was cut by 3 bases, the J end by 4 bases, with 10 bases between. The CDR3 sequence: CASSQKGPYEQYF. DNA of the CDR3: TGTGCCAGCAGCCAGAAGGGGCCTTACGAGCAGTACTTC.

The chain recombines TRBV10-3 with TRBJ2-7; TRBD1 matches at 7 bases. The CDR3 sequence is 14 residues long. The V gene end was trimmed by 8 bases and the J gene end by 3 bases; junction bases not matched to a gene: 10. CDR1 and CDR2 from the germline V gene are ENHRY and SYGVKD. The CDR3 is CAIGASDRLYEQYF. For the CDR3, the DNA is TGTGCCATCGGAGCCTCGGACAGGCTCTACGAGCAGTACTTC.

The DNA of the CDR3 is TGTGCCAGCAGCGTGGACAGGGGACGAGGCTACACCTTC. It yields the protein CASSVDRGRGYTF. The gene calls are TRBV9 and TRBJ1-2; 9 bases align to TRBD1. The CDR3 has 13 amino acids. V dropped 2 bases and J dropped 8; count of bases not matched to a gene: 4. The germline V gene has CDR1 SGDLS and CDR2 YYNGEE.

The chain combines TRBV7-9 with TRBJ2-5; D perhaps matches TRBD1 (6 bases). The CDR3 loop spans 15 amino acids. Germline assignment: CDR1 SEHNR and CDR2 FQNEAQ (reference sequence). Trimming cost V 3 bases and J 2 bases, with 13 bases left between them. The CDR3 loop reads CASSFPGDLQETQYF. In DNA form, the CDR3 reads TGTGCCAGCAGCTTTCCAGGGGATTTACAAGAGACCCAGTACTTC.

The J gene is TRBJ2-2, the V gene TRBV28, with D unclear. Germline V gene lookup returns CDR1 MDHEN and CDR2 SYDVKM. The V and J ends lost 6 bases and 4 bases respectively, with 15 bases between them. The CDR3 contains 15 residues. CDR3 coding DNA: TGTGCCAGCAGCCACCAGCGAATGAGCACCGGGGAGCTGTTTTTT. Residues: CASSHQRMSTGELFF.

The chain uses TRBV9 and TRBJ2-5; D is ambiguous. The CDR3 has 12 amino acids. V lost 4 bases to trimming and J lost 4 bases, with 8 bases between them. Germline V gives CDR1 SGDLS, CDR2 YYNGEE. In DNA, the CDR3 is TGTGCCAGCAGCCTTCTCGGAGAGACCCAGTACTTC. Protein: CASSLLGETQYF.

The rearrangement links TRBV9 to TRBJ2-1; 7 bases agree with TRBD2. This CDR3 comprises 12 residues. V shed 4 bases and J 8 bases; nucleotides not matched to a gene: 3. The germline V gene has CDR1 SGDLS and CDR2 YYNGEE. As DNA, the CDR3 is TGTGCCAGCAGCCTCCGGGAGGATGAGCAGTTCTTC. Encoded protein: CASSLREDEQFF.

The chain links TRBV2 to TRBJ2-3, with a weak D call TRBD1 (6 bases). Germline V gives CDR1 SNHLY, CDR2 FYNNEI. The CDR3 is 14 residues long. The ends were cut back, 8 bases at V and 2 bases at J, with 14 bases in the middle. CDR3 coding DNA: TGTGCCAGCCGCCGGACAGCCTACACAGATACGCAGTATTTT. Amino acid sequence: CASRRTAYTDTQYF.

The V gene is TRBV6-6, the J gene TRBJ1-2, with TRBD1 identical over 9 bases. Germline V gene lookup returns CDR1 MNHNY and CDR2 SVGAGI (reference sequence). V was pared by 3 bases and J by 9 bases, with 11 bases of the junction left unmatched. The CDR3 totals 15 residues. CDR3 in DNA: TGTGCCAGCAGTTATCCTCGGGACAGGGCAGCTAGCTACACCTTC. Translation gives CASSYPRDRAASYTF.

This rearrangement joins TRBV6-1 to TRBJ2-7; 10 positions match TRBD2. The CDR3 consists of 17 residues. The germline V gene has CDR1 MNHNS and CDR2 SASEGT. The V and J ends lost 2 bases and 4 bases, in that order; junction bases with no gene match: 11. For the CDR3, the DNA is TGTGCCAGCAGTGAATCCGTTCAACTAGCGGGATTATACGAGCAGTACTTC. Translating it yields CASSESVQLAGLYEQYF.

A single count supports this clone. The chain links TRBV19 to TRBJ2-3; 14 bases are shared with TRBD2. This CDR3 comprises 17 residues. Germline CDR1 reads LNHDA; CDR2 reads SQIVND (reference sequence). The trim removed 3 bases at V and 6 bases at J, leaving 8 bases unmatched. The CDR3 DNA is TGTGCCAGTAGTATTGGGACTAGCGGGAGTGTATGGGATACGCAGTATTTT. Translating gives CASSIGTSGSVWDTQYF.

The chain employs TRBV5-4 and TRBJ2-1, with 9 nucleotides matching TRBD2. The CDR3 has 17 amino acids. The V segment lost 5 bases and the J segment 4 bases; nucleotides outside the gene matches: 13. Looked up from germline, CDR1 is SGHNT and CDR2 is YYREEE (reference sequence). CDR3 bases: TGTGCCAGCAGTTATAGCGGGGGCGGATGGGGGTACAATGAGCAGTTCTTC. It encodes CASSYSGGGWGYNEQFF.

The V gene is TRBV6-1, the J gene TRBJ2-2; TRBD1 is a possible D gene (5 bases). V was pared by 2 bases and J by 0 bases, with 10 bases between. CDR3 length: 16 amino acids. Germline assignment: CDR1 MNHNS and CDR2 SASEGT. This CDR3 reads CASSELEGANTGELFF. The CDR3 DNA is TGTGCCAGCAGTGAACTCGAAGGGGCGAACACCGGGGAGCTGTTTTTT.

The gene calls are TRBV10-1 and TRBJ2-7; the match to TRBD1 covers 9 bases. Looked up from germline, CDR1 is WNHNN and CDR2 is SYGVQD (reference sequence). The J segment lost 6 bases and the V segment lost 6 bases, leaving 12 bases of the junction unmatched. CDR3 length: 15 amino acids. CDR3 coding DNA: TGCGCCAGCAGCACATCCGGGACAGGGTGGAGCGAGCAGTACTTC. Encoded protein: CASSTSGTGWSEQYF.

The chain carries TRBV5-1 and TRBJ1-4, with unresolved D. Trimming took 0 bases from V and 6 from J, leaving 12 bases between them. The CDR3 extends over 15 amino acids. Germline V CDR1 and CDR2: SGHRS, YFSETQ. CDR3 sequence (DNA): TGCGCCAGCAGCTTGGCCCCACTTCCGGATGAAAAACTGTTTTTT. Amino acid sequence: CASSLAPLPDEKLFF.

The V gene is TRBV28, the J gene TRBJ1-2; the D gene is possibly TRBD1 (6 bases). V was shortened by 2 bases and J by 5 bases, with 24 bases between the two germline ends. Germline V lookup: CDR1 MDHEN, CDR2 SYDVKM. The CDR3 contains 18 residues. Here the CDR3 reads CASSLELKGGSPDYGYTF. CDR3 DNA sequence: TGTGCCAGCAGTTTAGAGTTAAAGGGGGGGTCCCCGGATTATGGCTACACCTTC.

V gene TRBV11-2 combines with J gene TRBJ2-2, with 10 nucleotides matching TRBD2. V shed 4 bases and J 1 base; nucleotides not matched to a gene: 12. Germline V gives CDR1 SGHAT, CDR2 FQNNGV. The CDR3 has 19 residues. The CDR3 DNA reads TGTGCCAGCAGCTCCAATAGCGGGAGGCCGCCTTTGAACACCGGGGAGCTGTTTTTT. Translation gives CASSSNSGRPPLNTGELFF.

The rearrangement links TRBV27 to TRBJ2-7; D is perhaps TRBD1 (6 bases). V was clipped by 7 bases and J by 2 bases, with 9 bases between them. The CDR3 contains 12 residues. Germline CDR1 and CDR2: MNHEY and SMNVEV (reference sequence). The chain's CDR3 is CASMAGAYEQYF. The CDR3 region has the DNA TGTGCCAGCATGGCAGGGGCCTACGAGCAGTACTTC.

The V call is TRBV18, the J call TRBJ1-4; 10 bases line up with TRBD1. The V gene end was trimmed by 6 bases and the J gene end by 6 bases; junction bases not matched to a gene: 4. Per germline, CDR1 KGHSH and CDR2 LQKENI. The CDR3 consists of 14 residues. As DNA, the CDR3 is TGTGCCAGCTCCCTCGGGACAGGGGATGAAAAACTGTTTTTT. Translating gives CASSLGTGDEKLFF.

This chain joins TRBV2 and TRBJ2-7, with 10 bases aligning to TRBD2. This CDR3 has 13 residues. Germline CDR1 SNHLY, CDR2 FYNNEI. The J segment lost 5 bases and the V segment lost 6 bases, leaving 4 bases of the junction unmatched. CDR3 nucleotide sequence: TGTGCCAGCAGAACAAGCGGGGGGGACGAGCAGTACTTC. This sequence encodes CASRTSGGDEQYF.